A single sample is the source of the 16 T cell receptor beta chains below, sequenced in a study of cytomegalovirus exposure and HLA in healthy donors. The PCR contained 60 Vbeta and 13 Jbeta primers. TCRdb keeps only in-frame clones here, not all; method: immunoSEQ multiplex PCR. The table lists about 180,000 clones, roughly 85% of them singletons. The sample consisted of PBMCs. These receptors all stem from a woman between 35 and 50 years old in good health and CMV-seronegative.

The chain links TRBV5-6 to TRBJ1-5, with a tentative D call TRBD1 (6 bases). The CDR3 is 15 amino acids. From germline, CDR1 is SGHDT and CDR2 YYEEEE. V shed 2 bases and J shed 4 bases, with 13 bases lying between them. CDR3 in amino acids: CASSFSWQGNQPQHF. The CDR3 DNA follows: TGTGCCAGCAGCTTCAGCTGGCAGGGGAATCAGCCCCAGCATTTT.

This chain uses TRBV4-1 with TRBJ1-1; no firm D call. Germline CDR1 and CDR2: MGHRA and YSYEKL. V dropped 7 bases and J dropped 3 bases, with 15 bases sitting between them. The CDR3 consists of 14 residues. CDR3 DNA: TGCGCCAGCACCAGCGGAAGATCCGACACTGAAGCTTTCTTT. Translation: CASTSGRSDTEAFF.

Notes on this clone: Mismatch with germline at one junction end may stem from a read error. V usage is TRBV7-9 and J usage is TRBJ1-3; D gene unclear. The CDR3 length is 16 residues. Germline assignment: CDR1 SEHNR and CDR2 FQNEAQ (reference sequence). The CDR3 DNA reads as TGTTCCAGCAGCCCCCGGGTCTCTCCCTCTGGAAACACCATATATTTT. Its protein is CSSSPRVSPSGNTIYF.

The V gene is TRBV2, the J gene TRBJ1-2; 8 bases align to TRBD1. The CDR3 covers 13 residues. From germline, CDR1 is SNHLY and CDR2 FYNNEI. The V segment lost 5 bases and the J segment 7 bases; nucleotides outside the gene matches: 6. This chain's CDR3 is CASSPTGEPGYTF. In nucleotides, the CDR3 is TGTGCCAGCAGTCCGACAGGGGAGCCTGGCTACACCTTC. The full variable domain, rest sourced from reference TRBV2 and TRBJ1-2, is EPEVTQTPSHQVTQMGQEVILRCVPISNHLYFYWYRQILGQKVEFLVSFYNNEISEKSEIFDDQFSVERPDGSNFTLKIRSTKLEDSAMYFCASSPTGEPGYTFGSGTRLTVV.

This clone was observed a few times. The chain couples TRBV2 to TRBJ2-5; 10 nucleotides agree with TRBD2. CDR1 is SNHLY, CDR2 FYNNEI, per germline. The CDR3 is 16 residues long. The trim removed 6 bases at V and 4 bases at J, leaving 11 bases unmatched. DNA of the CDR3: TGTGCCAGCAGGGAAAGCGGGGGGGCCGCGGGAGAGACCCAGTACTTC. This translates into CASRESGGAAGETQYF.

The chain carries TRBV5-1 and TRBJ2-7, with 9 bases aligning to TRBD2. The CDR3 extends over 17 amino acids. Trimming cost V 1 base and J 1 base; bases outside gene matches: 9. Looked up from germline, CDR1 is SGHRS and CDR2 is YFSETQ. Written as DNA, the CDR3 is TGCGCCAGCAGCTTGATGAATAGCGGGAGTTATTCCTACGAGCAGTACTTC. Protein: CASSLMNSGSYSYEQYF. The complete variable domain, with remaining parts taken from reference TRBV5-1 and TRBJ2-7, reads KAGVTQTPRYLIKTRGQQVTLSCSPISGHRSVSWYQQTPGQGLQFLFEYFSETQRNKGNFPGRFSGRQFSNSRSEMNVSTLELGDSALYLCASSLMNSGSYSYEQYFGPGTRLTVT.

The chain employs TRBV4-2 and TRBJ1-4; tentative D call: TRBD1 (6 bases). V shed 4 bases and J shed 5 bases, with 20 bases lying between them. Germline values: CDR1 LGHNA, CDR2 YNFKEQ. The CDR3 consists of 17 residues. CDR3 bases: TGTGCCAGCAGCCCGGAGACTACAGGGCCTTTAAATGAAAAACTGTTTTTT. Its translation is CASSPETTGPLNEKLFF.

The gene calls are TRBV5-1 and TRBJ2-7, with 7 nucleotides matching TRBD2. The junction had 5 bases not matched to a gene; V was cut back by 2 bases and J by 0 bases. Germline V CDR1 and CDR2: SGHRS, YFSETQ. This CDR3 has 15 residues. CDR3 coding DNA: TGCGCCAGCAGCTTAACCGGGACTAACTCCTACGAGCAGTACTTC. Translating gives CASSLTGTNSYEQYF.

This chain joins TRBV5-1 and TRBJ2-5; a weak D match, TRBD1 (5 bases). Looked up from germline, CDR1 is SGHRS and CDR2 is YFSETQ. V dropped 4 bases and J dropped 2 bases, with 9 bases sitting between them. The CDR3 spans 13 residues. CDR3 region: CASSRGFQETQYF. DNA of the CDR3: TGCGCCAGCAGCAGGGGCTTTCAAGAGACCCAGTACTTC.

The chain joins TRBV9 to TRBJ2-7; TRBD1 matches at 7 bases. The CDR3 spans 16 residues. Germline CDR1 and CDR2: SGDLS and YYNGEE. The trim removed 4 bases at V and 4 bases at J, leaving 14 bases unmatched. CDR3 amino acids: CASSPRAGTAFYEQYF. CDR3 coding DNA: TGTGCCAGCAGCCCCCGAGCCGGGACAGCGTTTTACGAGCAGTACTTC.

V gene TRBV5-1 combines with J gene TRBJ2-3, with 14 bases matching TRBD2. Germline V gene data show CDR1 as SGHRS and CDR2 as YFSETQ. The CDR3 is 18 residues long. V was clipped by 3 bases and J by 4 bases; unmatched bases: 10. CDR3 sequence (DNA): TGCGCCAGCAGCTCTGGACTAGCGGGGGGAGAGGTGGCAGATACGCAGTATTTT. As protein: CASSSGLAGGEVADTQYF.

The table lists this clone with a few counts. The chain carries TRBV6-5 and TRBJ2-5; TRBD1 aligns across 10 bases. The V gene end was trimmed by 6 bases and the J gene end by 3 bases; junction bases not matched to a gene: 7. Germline-derived CDR1 and CDR2 are MNHEY and SVGAGI. The CDR3 sequence is 15 residues long. The CDR3 region has the DNA TGTGCCAGCAGCCTTACAGGGACAGGGGAAGAGACCCAGTACTTC. Amino acids: CASSLTGTGEETQYF.

The CDR3 reads CASSPLGSGTYEQYF. CDR3 sequence (DNA): TGTGCCAGCAGCCCCCTTGGTAGCGGTACCTACGAGCAGTACTTC. The rearrangement links TRBV5-4 to TRBJ2-7; tentatively, D is TRBD2 (6 bases). V was shortened by 4 bases and J by 2 bases, with 16 bases between the two germline ends. This CDR3 spans 15 amino acids. Germline values: CDR1 SGHNT, CDR2 YYREEE (reference sequence).

V is TRBV7-6 and J is TRBJ2-3; 7 bases are shared with TRBD1. Germline values: CDR1 SGHVS, CDR2 FNYEAQ. The CDR3 is 14 residues long. V lost 5 bases and J lost 1; bases outside the gene matches: 3. The CDR3 DNA follows: TGTGCCAGCAGCCCAGGACAGGGCACAGATACGCAGTATTTT. Protein sequence: CASSPGQGTDTQYF.

V gene TRBV30 combines with J gene TRBJ2-7; D gene uncertain. The CDR3 runs 13 residues. The germline gives CDR1 GTSNPN, CDR2 SVGIG (reference sequence). Trimming left V 5 bases short and J 6 bases short, with 17 bases between. CDR3 loop: CAWHRLSPGEQYF. The CDR3 DNA reads as TGTGCCTGGCACCGACTGAGTCCGGGCGAGCAGTACTTC.

The chain joins TRBV27 to TRBJ2-5; TRBD1 aligns across 9 bases. With 5 bases clipped from V and 7 bases from J, the junction kept 5 bases outside the gene matches. This CDR3 spans 13 amino acids. Germline loops: CDR1 MNHEY, CDR2 SMNVEV (reference sequence). CDR3 sequence (DNA): TGTGCCAGCAGTCCGACAGGGGGGACGACCCAGTACTTC. Amino acids: CASSPTGGTTQYF.